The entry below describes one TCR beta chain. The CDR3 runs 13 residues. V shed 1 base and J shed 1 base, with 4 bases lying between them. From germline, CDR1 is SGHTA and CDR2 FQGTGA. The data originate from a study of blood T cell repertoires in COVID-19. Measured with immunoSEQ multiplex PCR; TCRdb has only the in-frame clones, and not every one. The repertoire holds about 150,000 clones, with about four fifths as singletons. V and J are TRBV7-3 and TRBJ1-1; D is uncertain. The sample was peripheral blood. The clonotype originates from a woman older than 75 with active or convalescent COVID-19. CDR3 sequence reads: CASSLMRNTEAFF. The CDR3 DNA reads TGTGCCAGCAGCTTAATGAGGAACACTGAAGCTTTCTTT.